This T cell receptor beta chain is from a study of blood T cell repertoires in COVID-19. Sequencing was performed with immunoSEQ multiplex PCR; in TCRdb, only in-frame clones are kept and a portion is missing. Of under 300,000 clones listed, around 85% are singletons. After removal of 2 bases from V and 4 bases from J, the junction contained 3 bases not matched to a gene. The CDR3 sequence is 14 residues long. In germline, CDR1 is KGHSH, CDR2 LQKENI. The receptor was isolated from a woman in her 40s with active or convalescent COVID-19. V usage is TRBV18 and J usage is TRBJ2-5, with TRBD1 matching over 8 bases. The sequenced material came from peripheral blood. The CDR3 is CASSPGQGTETQYF. The CDR3, as DNA: TGTGCCAGCTCACCAGGACAGGGAACAGAGACCCAGTACTTC.